This passage covers 26 T cell receptor beta chains from one sample sequenced in a study of blood T cell repertoires in COVID-19. Using immunoSEQ multiplex PCR, the repertoire was profiled, and TCRdb retains in-frame clones only, with some absent. The sample holds nearly 350,000 clones, around 82% seen once. The sequenced sample consisted of peripheral blood. These receptors came from a young man with active or convalescent COVID-19.

The chain employs TRBV10-3 and TRBJ1-5; TRBD1 is a possible D gene (5 bases). The germline V gene has CDR1 ENHRY and CDR2 SYGVKD. Trimming took off 6 bases at V and 3 bases at J, with 9 bases between the two ends. The CDR3 totals 13 residues. The CDR3 spells CAIRGGPNQPQHF. The CDR3 DNA follows: TGTGCCATCAGGGGGGGACCCAATCAGCCCCAGCATTTT.

CDR3 loop: CATRQGNQPQHF. CDR3 nucleotides: TGTGCCACCCGACAGGGGAATCAGCCCCAGCATTTT. V is TRBV10-3 and J is TRBJ1-5; 8 nucleotides align to TRBD1. The CDR3 covers 12 residues. Trimming at V came to 10 bases and at J to 4 bases, leaving 3 bases not matched to a gene. Per the germline V gene, CDR1 is ENHRY and CDR2 is SYGVKD.

This clone has only a few counts. The chain recombines TRBV9 with TRBJ2-1; TRBD1 matches 8 bases. The CDR3 is 16 amino acids. After removal of 4 bases from V and 1 base from J, the junction contained 7 bases not matched to a gene. CDR1 is SGDLS and CDR2 is YYNGEE in the germline V gene. The CDR3 DNA reads TGTGCCAGCAGCCCCTTCCGACAGGGGTCCTACAATGAGCAGTTCTTC. Translation gives CASSPFRQGSYNEQFF.

The chain is built from TRBV28 and TRBJ2-1; tentative D call: TRBD2 (7 bases). The germline V gene encodes CDR1 MDHEN and CDR2 SYDVKM. The CDR3 spans 15 residues. V lost 5 bases to trimming and J lost 8 bases, with 19 bases between them. The CDR3 bases are TGTGCCAGCAGTCACTTGGGGGGGCCAGGGGATGAGCAGTTCTTC. As protein: CASSHLGGPGDEQFF.

The chain is built from TRBV5-1 and TRBJ2-1; tentatively, D is TRBD2 (6 bases). Trimming left V 3 bases short and J 5 bases short, with 15 bases between. The CDR3 spans 15 residues. Germline V gene sequence: CDR1 SGHRS, CDR2 YFSETQ. The CDR3 protein is CASSSSVGGHNEQFF. The CDR3 DNA reads TGCGCCAGCAGCTCCTCGGTAGGAGGGCACAATGAGCAGTTCTTC.

This clone was seen just once. J is TRBJ2-7 and V is TRBV27; D unresolved. This CDR3 region has 13 residues. Trimming cost V 4 bases and J 4 bases, with 11 bases left between them. The germline CDR1 and CDR2 sequences are MNHEY and SMNVEV (reference sequence). CDR3 in amino acids: CASSSHNKYEQYF. DNA of the CDR3: TGTGCCAGCAGTTCTCACAACAAGTACGAGCAGTACTTC.

The chain couples TRBV7-9 to TRBJ1-2, with a tentative D call TRBD1 (5 bases). V was clipped by 3 bases and J by 3 bases, with 11 bases between them. The germline V gene has CDR1 SEHNR and CDR2 FQNEAQ (reference sequence). There are 14 residues in the CDR3. The chain's CDR3 is CASSFPGGDYGYTF. The CDR3, as DNA: TGTGCCAGCAGCTTTCCCGGGGGTGACTATGGCTACACCTTC.

The chain links TRBV5-1 to TRBJ2-1, with a tentative D call TRBD2 (7 bases). CDR1 is SGHRS, CDR2 YFSETQ, per germline. V lost 4 bases and J lost 8, with 16 bases in between. The CDR3 covers 14 residues. The chain's CDR3 is CASSPGGREYEQFF. DNA for the CDR3: TGCGCCAGCAGCCCCGGGGGGCGGGAGTATGAGCAGTTCTTC.

Here the CDR3 reads CASNDLAGSTDTQYF. DNA for the CDR3: TGTGCCAGCAATGATTTAGCGGGTAGCACAGATACGCAGTATTTT. The chain carries TRBV5-5 and TRBJ2-3; 7 bases fit TRBD2. The J segment lost 0 bases and the V segment lost 6 bases, leaving 7 bases of the junction unmatched. Germline V lookup: CDR1 SGHKS, CDR2 YYEKEE (reference sequence). CDR3 length: 15 residues.

The chain combines TRBV11-3 with TRBJ1-4; TRBD1 is a possible D gene (5 bases). CDR3 length: 13 residues. Germline V gene data show CDR1 as SGHNT and CDR2 as YENEEA. V lost 4 bases to trimming and J lost 8 bases, with 11 bases between them. The CDR3 here is CASSSVGHEKLFF. The CDR3 DNA reads TGTGCCAGCAGCTCCGTGGGGCACGAAAAACTGTTTTTT.

The chain joins TRBV5-5 to TRBJ2-7; TRBD1 agrees at 8 bases. Germline assignment: CDR1 SGHKS and CDR2 YYEKEE (reference sequence). There are 18 residues in the CDR3. Trimming cost V 0 bases and J 1 base; bases outside gene matches: 12. The CDR3 is CASSLVGDRGGPSYEQYF. The CDR3 DNA follows: TGTGCCAGCAGCTTGGTAGGAGACAGGGGTGGACCTTCCTACGAGCAGTACTTC.

V gene TRBV7-9 combines with J gene TRBJ2-5, with 15 positions matching TRBD2. The germline V gene has CDR1 SEHNR and CDR2 FQNEAQ (reference sequence). This CDR3 comprises 15 residues. V lost 3 bases and J lost 4; bases outside the gene matches: 0. The CDR3 loop reads CASSLGLAGGETQYF. CDR3 bases: TGTGCCAGCAGCTTGGGACTAGCGGGAGGAGAGACCCAGTACTTC. Using reference TRBV7-9 and TRBJ2-5 for the parts outside the CDR3, the full variable domain is DTGVSQNPRHKITKRGQNVTFRCDPISEHNRLYWYRQTLGQGPEFLTYFQNEAQLEKSRLLSDRFSAERPKGSFSTLEIQRTEQGDSAMYLCASSLGLAGGETQYFGPGTRLLVL.

A word on this clone: Other DNA sequences in this sample translate to the same CDR3. This chain uses TRBV12-3 or TRBV12-4 with TRBJ2-5; D remains ambiguous. V was shortened by 5 bases and J by 2 bases, with 3 bases between the two germline ends. This CDR3 contains 11 residues. This CDR3 is CASSLQETQYF. The CDR3 DNA sequence: TGTGCCAGCAGTCTTCAAGAGACCCAGTACTTC.

This CDR3 reads CASSQVSQGARTEAFF. Here the CDR3 DNA reads TGTGCCAGCAGCCAAGTATCCCAGGGGGCGCGCACTGAAGCTTTCTTT. This chain connects TRBV4-2 to TRBJ1-1; TRBD1 agrees at 8 bases. The CDR3 consists of 16 residues. Per germline, CDR1 LGHNA and CDR2 YNFKEQ. The junction had 8 bases not matched to a gene; V was cut back by 1 base and J by 4 bases.

This clone was picked up one time. The chain uses TRBV2 and TRBJ1-5, with D perhaps TRBD1 (5 bases). CDR3 length: 13 amino acids. Trimming took off 7 bases at V and 7 bases at J, with 14 bases between the two ends. Germline CDR1 reads SNHLY; CDR2 reads FYNNEI. The CDR3 region is CASTFRVGQPQHF. In nucleotides, the CDR3 is TGTGCCAGCACCTTCAGGGTGGGCCAGCCCCAGCATTTT.

This clone was seen just once. The chain has TRBV11-3 and TRBJ2-1; 9 nucleotides agree with TRBD1. Germline V lookup: CDR1 SGHNT, CDR2 YENEEA. V was clipped by 4 bases and J by 10 bases; unmatched bases: 14. This CDR3 region has 16 residues. CDR3 DNA: TGTGCCAGCAGCTACGGGGGTGGACAGGGGCCGGGAGAGCAGTTCTTC. Its protein product is CASSYGGGQGPGEQFF.

Details on this clone: The junction does not match germline at one end; this may be a read error. V gene TRBV18 combines with J gene TRBJ2-7; tentatively, D is TRBD1 (6 bases). Germline CDR1 is KGHSH and CDR2 is LQKENI. The CDR3 extends over 13 amino acids. CDR3 sequence (DNA): TGTGCCGGCTCCCGGACCGACAGGACCCCTCAGTACTTC. Translated, it gives CAGSRTDRTPQYF.

The table lists this clone with a count of one. This chain connects TRBV4-1 to TRBJ1-2; tentative D call: TRBD1 (6 bases). The V gene lost 1 base and the J gene lost 0 bases, with 18 bases spanning the gap. This CDR3 contains 18 residues. CDR1 and CDR2 from the germline V gene are MGHRA and YSYEKL. CDR3 bases: TGCGCCAGCAGCCAAGGGATAACGGACAGAATAGCTAACTATGGCTACACCTTC. Translated, it gives CASSQGITDRIANYGYTF.

This rearrangement joins TRBV7-2 to TRBJ1-6, with a weak D call TRBD1 (5 bases). Germline loops: CDR1 SGHTA, CDR2 FQGNSA. This CDR3 is 16 amino acids long. V lost 1 base, J lost 4 bases, and 11 bases lay in between. The CDR3 here is CASSLGGGTYNSPLHF. Written as DNA, the CDR3 is TGTGCCAGCAGCTTAGGGGGGGGGACTTATAATTCACCCCTCCACTTT.

The chain employs TRBV4-1 and TRBJ2-1, with a tentative D call TRBD2 (6 bases). From germline, CDR1 is MGHRA and CDR2 YSYEKL. The length of the CDR3 is 12 residues. Trimming cost V 4 bases and J 6 bases, with 7 bases left between them. CDR3: CASSLSGNEQFF. In DNA form, the CDR3 reads TGCGCCAGCAGCCTTAGCGGCAATGAGCAGTTCTTC.

CDR3: CASSQRALSEAFF. The CDR3 nucleotides read TGTGCCAGCAGTCAGAGGGCCCTCAGTGAAGCTTTCTTT. This sequence joins TRBV12-3 or TRBV12-4 and TRBJ1-1; no clear D gene. This CDR3 region has 13 residues. V lost 5 bases to trimming and J lost 7 bases, with 14 bases between them.

The chain recombines TRBV7-2 with TRBJ1-1, with 7 positions matching TRBD1. The trim removed 1 base at V and 0 bases at J, leaving 5 bases unmatched. The CDR3 extends over 16 amino acids. Germline assignment: CDR1 SGHTA and CDR2 FQGNSA. In DNA form, the CDR3 reads TGTGCCAGCAGCTTAGATAGGGGGCAGGTGAACACTGAAGCTTTCTTT. It codes for CASSLDRGQVNTEAFF. Supplemented by reference TRBV7-2 and TRBJ1-1, the full variable domain reads GAGVSQSPSNKVTEKGKDVELRCDPISGHTALYWYRQSLGQGLEFLIYFQGNSAPDKSGLPSDRFSAERTGGSVSTLTIQRTQQEDSAVYLCASSLDRGQVNTEAFFGQGTRLTVV.

J is TRBJ2-3 and V is TRBV12-1; TRBD2 is the table's D call and was not checked against the DNA. TRBV12-1 is assigned pseudogene status. CDR3 length: 14 residues. CDR3 protein: CAPPPPGRAETQYF. CDR3 coding DNA: TGTGCCCCTCCCCCCCCCGGGAGGGCCGAGACGCAGTATTTT.

This chain connects TRBV6-1 to TRBJ1-4, with 7 bases aligning to TRBD1. With 2 bases clipped from V and 6 bases from J, the junction kept 3 bases outside the gene matches. This CDR3 region has 14 residues. Germline-derived CDR1 and CDR2 are MNHNS and SASEGT. CDR3 residues: CASSEWGTDEKLFF. Written as DNA, the CDR3 is TGTGCCAGCAGTGAATGGGGGACAGATGAAAAACTGTTTTTT.

J is TRBJ2-7 and V is TRBV7-9; maybe TRBD1 (5 bases). The germline V and J ends were trimmed by 7 bases and 5 bases, with 9 bases remaining between them. Germline assignment: CDR1 SEHNR and CDR2 FQNEAQ (reference sequence). CDR3 length: 11 amino acids. CDR3 coding DNA: TGTGCCAGCAACATAGGGGACGAGCAGTACTTC. Translating it yields CASNIGDEQYF. Supplemented by reference TRBV7-9 and TRBJ2-7, the full variable domain reads DTGVSQNPRHKITKRGQNVTFRCDPISEHNRLYWYRQTLGQGPEFLTYFQNEAQLEKSRLLSDRFSAERPKGSFSTLEIQRTEQGDSAMYLCASNIGDEQYFGPGTRLTVT.

The V gene is TRBV27, the J gene TRBJ2-5, with 10 nucleotides matching TRBD2. The CDR3 contains 16 residues. V was pared by 4 bases and J by 5 bases, with 10 bases of the junction left unmatched. Germline CDR1 reads MNHEY; CDR2 reads SMNVEV (reference sequence). CDR3 amino acids: CASSSDRAGGPETQYF. The CDR3 nucleotides read TGTGCCAGCAGTTCCGATAGAGCGGGAGGGCCGGAGACCCAGTACTTC.